The 12 T cell receptor beta chains given below trace back to one sample, sequenced in a study of blood T cell repertoires in COVID-19 (TCRdb year 2020). The receptor library was made with the immunoSEQ multiplex PCR assay. Here the immuneACCESS table is served through TCRdb, limited to in-frame sequences with V and J called. Missing clones are a known gap in these copies; in checked studies unresolved V genes cover under half, and the rest lacks a known reason. Counted in this sample were around 140,000 clones; 80% of them appeared once. The ten largest clones add up to 3.5% of the sample. Sequencing was performed on peripheral blood. These receptors came from a man between 70 and 80 years old who had recovered from COVID-19.

Only one count was recorded for this clone. The V call is TRBV3-1 (or the pseudogene TRBV3-2), the J call TRBJ1-5, with D hard to call. CDR1 and CDR2 from the germline V gene are LGHDT and YNNKEL (reference sequence). Trimming shortened V by 4 bases and J by 6 bases, and 7 bases separated the two germline ends. The CDR3 runs 12 residues. The CDR3 reads CASSRFGQPQHF. The DNA for the CDR3 is TGTGCCAGCAGCCGGTTCGGTCAGCCCCAGCATTTT.

This clone occurred a few times. This chain joins TRBV12-2 and TRBJ1-6; the table's D gene call, TRBD1, was not cross checked with the DNA. TRBV12-2 counts as a pseudogene. This CDR3 has 18 residues. The CDR3 sequence: CASRLEWGRDRGDSPLHF. DNA for the CDR3: TGTGCAAGTCGCTTAGAGTGGGGACGGGACAGGGGTGACTCACCCCTCCACTTT.

This clone showed up just once. The rearrangement uses TRBV6-5 and TRBJ2-5, with TRBD2 matching over 7 bases. The CDR3 runs to 15 residues. Per germline, CDR1 MNHEY and CDR2 SVGAGI. The V and J ends lost 10 bases and 0 bases, in that order; junction bases with no gene match: 11. CDR3 sequence reads: CATTKSGANQETQYF. In nucleotides, the CDR3 is TGTGCCACGACAAAGAGCGGGGCCAACCAAGAGACCCAGTACTTC.

CDR3 in DNA: TGTGCCAGCAGTGAAAGGGGCCCGAACACTGAAGCTTTCTTT. Protein product: CASSERGPNTEAFF. The chain recombines TRBV2 with TRBJ1-1; maybe TRBD1 (5 bases). The length of the CDR3 is 14 residues. V gave up 2 bases and J gave up 1 base, with 8 bases separating them. Germline V lookup: CDR1 SNHLY, CDR2 FYNNEI.

This clone has only a few counts. V is TRBV6-1 and J is TRBJ2-7; a weak D match, TRBD2 (7 bases). In germline, CDR1 is MNHNS, CDR2 SASEGT. This CDR3 comprises 16 residues. V was cut by 0 bases and J by 4 bases, with 16 bases left in between. As DNA, the CDR3 is TGTGCCAGCAGTGAAGCGGTCTGGGGGGGCGGGTACGAGCAGTACTTC. Amino acids: CASSEAVWGGGYEQYF.

Turning to this clone: The sample carries other DNA sequences with the same CDR3. Written as DNA, the CDR3 is TGCGCCAGCAGGAGGATAGCGGGACCTTACGAGCAGTACTTC. Amino acids: CASRRIAGPYEQYF. The chain joins TRBV5-1 to TRBJ2-7; 8 bases fit TRBD2. V was pared by 5 bases and J by 4 bases, with 8 bases of the junction left unmatched. This CDR3 spans 14 amino acids. Germline V gene sequence: CDR1 SGHRS, CDR2 YFSETQ.

The chain carries TRBV9 and TRBJ2-1; D is perhaps TRBD2 (5 bases). V gave up 0 bases and J gave up 8 bases, with 15 bases separating them. The CDR3 contains 15 residues. CDR1 SGDLS and CDR2 YYNGEE come from the germline V gene. The CDR3 loop reads CASSVEVATSDEQFF. The CDR3 DNA reads TGTGCCAGCAGCGTAGAGGTAGCGACCTCGGATGAGCAGTTCTTC. Variable domain in full (rest from reference TRBV9 and TRBJ2-1): DSGVTQTPKHLITATGQRVTLRCSPRSGDLSVYWYQQSLDQGLQFLIQYYNGEERAKGNILERFSAQQFPDLHSELNLSSLELGDSALYFCASSVEVATSDEQFFGPGTRLTVL.

This chain links TRBV7-6 with TRBJ2-7; D possibly corresponds to TRBD2 (5 bases). V dropped 5 bases and J dropped 6 bases, with 23 bases sitting between them. This CDR3 is built from 16 residues. Germline V gene data show CDR1 as SGHVS and CDR2 as FNYEAQ. CDR3 sequence (DNA): TGTGCCAGCAGCCCCCTCGACCGGGAAGCTTTGGGCGAGCAGTACTTC. This translates into CASSPLDREALGEQYF.

V usage is TRBV30 and J usage is TRBJ2-7, with 7 nucleotides matching TRBD2. The CDR3 covers 14 residues. Germline V lookup: CDR1 GTSNPN, CDR2 SVGIG (reference sequence). The V gene end was trimmed by 1 base and the J gene end by 3 bases; junction bases not matched to a gene: 6. Here the CDR3 reads CAWSASSGRYEQYF. For the CDR3, the DNA is TGTGCCTGGAGTGCGAGTAGCGGGCGCTACGAGCAGTACTTC.

The chain employs TRBV27 and TRBJ2-7; D possibly corresponds to TRBD2 (5 bases). The ends were cut back, 5 bases at V and 7 bases at J, with 18 bases in the middle. CDR1 is MNHEY, CDR2 SMNVEV, per germline (reference sequence). This CDR3 has 14 amino acids. CDR3 sequence: CASSVGWVTGEQYF. The CDR3 nucleotides are TGTGCCAGCAGTGTTGGGTGGGTGACGGGGGAGCAGTACTTC.

The V call is TRBV10-3, the J call TRBJ2-1; 11 positions match TRBD2. J was trimmed by 6 bases and V by 7 bases; bases with no gene match: 8. Germline V gives CDR1 ENHRY, CDR2 SYGVKD. The CDR3 consists of 15 residues. The CDR3 here is CAITDSGRGFNEQFF. CDR3 in DNA: TGTGCCATCACAGATAGCGGGAGGGGATTCAATGAGCAGTTCTTC.

The chain joins TRBV2 to TRBJ2-3; D perhaps matches TRBD1 (5 bases). Germline assignment: CDR1 SNHLY and CDR2 FYNNEI. The V gene lost 5 bases and the J gene lost 4 bases, with 13 bases spanning the gap. This CDR3 has 14 residues. This CDR3 is CASSIQGDSDTQYF. CDR3 DNA sequence: TGTGCCAGCAGTATACAAGGGGATTCAGATACGCAGTATTTT.